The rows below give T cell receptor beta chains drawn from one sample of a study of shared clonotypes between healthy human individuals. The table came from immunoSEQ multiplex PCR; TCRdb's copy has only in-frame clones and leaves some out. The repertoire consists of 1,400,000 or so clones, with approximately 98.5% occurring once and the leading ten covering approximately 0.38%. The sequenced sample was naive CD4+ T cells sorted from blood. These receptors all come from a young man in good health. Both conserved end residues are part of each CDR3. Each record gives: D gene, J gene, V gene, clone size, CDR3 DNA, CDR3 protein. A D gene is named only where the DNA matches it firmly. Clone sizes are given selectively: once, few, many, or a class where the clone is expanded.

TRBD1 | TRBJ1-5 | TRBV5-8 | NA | TGTGCCAGCAGCTTCGGTGACAGGGACGGGCAGCCCCAGCATTTT | CASSFGDRDGQPQHF
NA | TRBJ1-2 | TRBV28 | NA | TGTGCCAGCAGTCGAAGGGGTGGCTACACCTTC | CASSRRGGYTF
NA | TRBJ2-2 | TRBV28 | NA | TGTGCCAGCAGTTTACGTCAGCCGTCTGGGGAGCTGTTTTTT | CASSLRQPSGELFF
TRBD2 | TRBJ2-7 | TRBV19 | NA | TGTGCCAGTAGTCGGCTAGCGGGAGAGTACGAGCAGTACTTC | CASSRLAGEYEQYF
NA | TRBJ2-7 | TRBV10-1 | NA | TGCGCCAGCAGTGTCGGCTACGAGCAGTACTTC | CASSVGYEQYF
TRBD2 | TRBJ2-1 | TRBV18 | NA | TGTGCCAGCTCACCACATCTTAGCGGGAGGGGAAATGAGCAGTTCTTC | CASSPHLSGRGNEQFF
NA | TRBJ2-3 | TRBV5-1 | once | TGCGCCAGCAGCTTGGACGGGACCAGCACAGATACGCAGTATTTT | CASSLDGTSTDTQYF
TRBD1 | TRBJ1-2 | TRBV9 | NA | TGTGCCAGCAGCAGATCAGGGGGCCATGGCTACACCTTC | CASSRSGGHGYTF
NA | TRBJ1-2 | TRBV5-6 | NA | TGTGCCAGCAGCTTGGGGGGGAACTATGGCTACACCTTC | CASSLGGNYGYTF
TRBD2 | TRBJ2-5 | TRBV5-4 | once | TGTGCCAGCAGGACGGGACTAGCGGAAGAGACCCAGTACTTC | CASRTGLAEETQYF